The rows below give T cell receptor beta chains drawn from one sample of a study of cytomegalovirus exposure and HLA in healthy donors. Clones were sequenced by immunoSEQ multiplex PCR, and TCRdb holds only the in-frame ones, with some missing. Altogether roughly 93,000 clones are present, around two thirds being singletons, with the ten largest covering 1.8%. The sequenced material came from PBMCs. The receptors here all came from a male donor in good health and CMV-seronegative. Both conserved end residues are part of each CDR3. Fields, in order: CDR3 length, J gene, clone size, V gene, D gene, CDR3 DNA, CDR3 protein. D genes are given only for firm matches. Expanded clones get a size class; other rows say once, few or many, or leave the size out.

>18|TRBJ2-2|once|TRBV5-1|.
TGCGCCAGCAGCTGGGAAGCGACAGTCGCTGCGAACACCGGGGAGCTGTTTTTT
CASSWEATVAANTGELFF
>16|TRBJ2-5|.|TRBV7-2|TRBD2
TGTGCCAGCAGCTCGCCCAGACTAGCGGGACAAGAGACCCAGTACTTC
CASSSPRLAGQETQYF
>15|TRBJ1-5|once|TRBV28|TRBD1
TGTGCCAGCAGTTTTACAGGGGCGGTGGATCAGCCCCAGCATTTT
CASSFTGAVDQPQHF
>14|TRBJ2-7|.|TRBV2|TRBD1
TGTGCCAGCAGTGGGGCAGGGGGACACTACGAGCAGTACTTC
CASSGAGGHYEQYF
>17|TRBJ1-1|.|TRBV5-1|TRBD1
TGCGCCAGCAGCTTGGTCTCCAGGACAGGGTTAGTATCTGAAGCTTTCTTT
CASSLVSRTGLVSEAFF
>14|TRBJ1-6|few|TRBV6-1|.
TGTGCCAGCAGTGAAGCGGGCAGGATCTCACCCCTCCACTTT
CASSEAGRISPLHF
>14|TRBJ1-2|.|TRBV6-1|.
TGTGCCAGCTCACCGACGACAACTAACTATGGCTACACCTTC
CASSPTTTNYGYTF
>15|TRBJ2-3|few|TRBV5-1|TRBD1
TGCGCCAGTAAGCATCCGGGACAGGGGGCAGATACGCAGTATTTT
CASKHPGQGADTQYF
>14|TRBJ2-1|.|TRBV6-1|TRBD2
TGTGCCAGCAGGAGACTAGCTCCGATTGATGAGCAGTTCTTC
CASRRLAPIDEQFF
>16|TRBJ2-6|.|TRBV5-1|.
TGCGCCAGCAGCTGGAGGGGGCCCTCTGGGGCCAACGTCCTGACTTTC
CASSWRGPSGANVLTF
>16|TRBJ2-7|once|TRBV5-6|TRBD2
TGTGCCAGCAGCAAAGTCCCACTAGCGGGACTATACGAGCAGTACTTC
CASSKVPLAGLYEQYF
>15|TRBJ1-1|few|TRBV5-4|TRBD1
TGTGCCAGCAGCTTACAGGGGGCAGCGGGCTCTGAAGCTTTCTTT
CASSLQGAAGSEAFF
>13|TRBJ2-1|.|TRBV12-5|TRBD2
TGTGCTAGTGGTATCCTAGCGGGAGATGAGCAGTTCTTC
CASGILAGDEQFF
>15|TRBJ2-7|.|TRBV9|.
TGTGCCAGCAGCGCTTCAGGGGCACTCTGGGACGAGCAGTACTTC
CASSASGALWDEQYF
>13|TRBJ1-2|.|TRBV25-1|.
TGTGCCAGCAGGAAGGAGGGTAACTATGGCTACACCTTC
CASRKEGNYGYTF
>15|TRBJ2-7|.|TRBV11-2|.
TGTGCCAGCAGCTTACCCGCCCCCCAGGGATACGAGCAGTACTTC
CASSLPAPQGYEQYF
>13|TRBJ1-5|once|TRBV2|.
TGTGCCAGCCGGCGGGACAGCAATCAGCCCCAGCATTTT
CASRRDSNQPQHF
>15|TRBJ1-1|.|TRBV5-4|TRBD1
TGTGCCAGCAGCTTGGAGGGGGCGGAATACACTGAAGCTTTCTTT
CASSLEGAEYTEAFF
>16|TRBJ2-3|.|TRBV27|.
.
CASSPDFRLHTDTQYF
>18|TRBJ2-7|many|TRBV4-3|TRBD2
TGCGCCAGCAGCCAAGATCTCTCGCGGACTAGCGGATCCTACGAGCAGTACTTC
CASSQDLSRTSGSYEQYF
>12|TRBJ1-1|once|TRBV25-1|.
TGTGCCAGCAGGCAGGGCCTCACTGAAGCTTTCTTT
CASRQGLTEAFF
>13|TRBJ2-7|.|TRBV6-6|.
TGTGCCAGCAGACCTGGACCCGAGGGCGAGCAGTACTTC
CASRPGPEGEQYF
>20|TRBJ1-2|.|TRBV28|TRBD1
TGTGCCAGCAGTTTTGATCTTTGGAGGACAGGGGGCGCGCCTAACTATGGCTACACCTTC
CASSFDLWRTGGAPNYGYTF
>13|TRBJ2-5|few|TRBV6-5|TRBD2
TGTGCCAGCAGCCTCGGACTAGATGAGACCCAGTACTTC
CASSLGLDETQYF
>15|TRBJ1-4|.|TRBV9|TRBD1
TGTGCCAGCAGTGTGGGGGGACAGGCTGGCGAAAAACTGTTTTTT
CASSVGGQAGEKLFF
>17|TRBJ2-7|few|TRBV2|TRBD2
TGTGCCAGCAAGGAAGTCCTAGCGGGAGGTTCATCCTACGAGCAGTACTTC
CASKEVLAGGSSYEQYF
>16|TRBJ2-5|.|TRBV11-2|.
TGTGCCAGCAGCTTAGATTTTGGCGGAGCTCAAGAGACCCAGTACTTC
CASSLDFGGAQETQYF
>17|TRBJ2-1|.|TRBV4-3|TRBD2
TGCGCCAGCAGCCAAGATGTAGAGCGGGAGATCCGCAATGAGCAGTTCTTC
CASSQDVEREIRNEQFF
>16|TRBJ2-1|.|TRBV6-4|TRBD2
TGTGCCAGCAGTGACGTATCTAGCGGGAGCGTCAATGAGCAGTTCTTC
CASSDVSSGSVNEQFF
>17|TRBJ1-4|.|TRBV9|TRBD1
TGTGCCAGCAGCGTAGCTACGATAGGAGACAGGGCGGAAAAACTGTTTTTT
CASSVATIGDRAEKLFF
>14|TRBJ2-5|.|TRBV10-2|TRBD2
TGCGCCAGCAGTAGCGGGAGAGGAGTTGAGACCCAGTACTTC
CASSSGRGVETQYF